The clone carrying this T cell receptor beta chain was observed a few times. Its antigen is currently unknown. This PCR relied on a set of 60 Vbeta primers and 13 Jbeta primers. TCRdb's table, derived via immunoSEQ multiplex PCR, lists solely in-frame clones and lacks some. The data contain about 140,000 clones, 60% to 75% of them singletons. This entry comes from a study of cytomegalovirus exposure and HLA in healthy donors. Study results and caveats: Later analysis suggested most CMV-associated TCR beta chains were HLA-restricted. A later analysis found TCR association rates differed by HLA locus, highest for DRB1 and lowest for HLA-C. Associated with cytomegalovirus, according to the listing, were about 160 TCR beta chains.

Sequencing input: PBMCs. The TCR was taken from a man aged 25-45 years in good health and CMV-seronegative.

Here the CDR3 reads CASSGQGNYGYTF. DNA for the CDR3: TGTGCCAGCAGCGGACAGGGGAACTATGGCTACACCTTC. The chain joins TRBV7-2 to TRBJ1-2; the match to TRBD1 covers 9 bases. With V trimmed by 5 bases and J by 2 bases, 0 bases remained unmatched. The CDR3 has 13 amino acids. Germline-derived CDR1 and CDR2 are SGHTA and FQGNSA.